The clone carrying this TCR beta chain was counted once. Its specificity is unknown. This sample is drawn from a study of tumor-infiltrating lymphocytes in localized non-small cell lung cancer. On the study more broadly: Patients included smokers and never-smokers with various histologies, some sampled after neoadjuvant chemotherapy. Resected tumor was paired with non-adjacent uninvolved lung from the same patient.

TCRdb's table, derived via immunoSEQ multiplex PCR, lists solely in-frame clones and lacks some. The sample lists around 16,000 clones; more than 60% were seen once. Broader study findings: Tumor T-cell fraction was not associated with recurrence-free survival. T-cell fraction did not differ between immunotypes IM1 and IM2.

Trimming pared 2 bases from V and 3 bases from J, leaving 13 bases between. The CDR3 consists of 14 residues. CDR1 SQVTM and CDR2 ANQGSEA come from the germline V gene. Sample: lung tumor tissue. This chain joins TRBV29-1 and TRBJ1-2, with D possibly being TRBD1 (6 bases). The sequence came from a human donor with non-small cell lung cancer. The CDR3 sequence: CSVETGYADYGYTF. DNA of the CDR3: TGCAGCGTTGAAACAGGGTACGCAGACTATGGCTACACCTTC. Drawing the rest from reference TRBV29-1 and TRBJ1-2, the complete variable domain is SAVISQKPSRDICQRGTSLTIQCQVDSQVTMMFWYRQQPGQSLTLIATANQGSEATYESGFVIDKFPISRPNLTFSTLTVSNMSPEDSSIYLCSVETGYADYGYTFGSGTRLTVV.